A single sample gave rise to the 10 T cell receptor beta chains below, sequenced in a study of identical twins. Each CDR3 protein is one row after TCRdb ran MiXCR on the 5' RACE reads. This sample yields about 520,000 distinct CDR3 sequences, of which roughly a fifth are seen a single time; approximately 0.95% belongs to the top ten. This sample was also put to use in a study of T cells expressing NK-cell markers.

Sequenced input: CD4+ T cells sorted from blood. All receptors come from a woman under 30 in good health.

V is TRBV3-1 and J is TRBJ2-4; D might be TRBD1 (6 bases). The CDR3 runs 12 residues. Trimming shortened V by 8 bases and J by 7 bases, and 12 bases separated the two germline ends. Germline V gives CDR1 LGHDT, CDR2 YNNKEL (reference sequence). Written as DNA, the CDR3 is TGTGCCAGCGGCAGCAGGGGTAACATTCAGTACTTC. Protein: CASGSRGNIQYF.

The CDR3 coding sequence is TGTGCCACCGACAGGGCCTTCTACAATGAGCAGTTCTTC. It is translated as CATDRAFYNEQFF. The J gene is TRBJ2-1, the V gene TRBV6-1; 7 bases agree with TRBD1. With 10 bases clipped from V and 3 bases from J, the junction kept 6 bases outside the gene matches. CDR1 and CDR2 (germline): MNHNS, SASEGT. This CDR3 comprises 13 residues.

This clonotype has a count of ten or more. As DNA, the CDR3 is TGTGCCAGCAGTTTACAGGCTAACTATGGCTACACCTTC. Amino acid sequence: CASSLQANYGYTF. The V call is TRBV12-3 or TRBV12-4, the J call TRBJ1-2; no clear D gene. The V end lost 2 bases, the J end lost 0 bases, and 4 bases lay between the germline ends. The length of the CDR3 is 13 residues.

CDR3 sequence reads: CASSQRDLLTGELFF. The CDR3 nucleotides read TGTGCCAGCAGCCAGAGGGACTTGCTCACCGGGGAGCTGTTTTTT. The chain recombines TRBV3-1 with TRBJ2-2, with D perhaps TRBD2 (6 bases). Germline V gives CDR1 LGHDT, CDR2 YNNKEL (reference sequence). V was cut by 3 bases and J by 4 bases, with 12 bases left in between. The CDR3 covers 15 residues.

This clonotype was picked up a small number of times. The V call is TRBV20-1, the J call TRBJ1-2; no firm D call. The length of the CDR3 is 14 residues. Germline CDR1 reads DFQATT; CDR2 reads SNEGSKA (reference sequence). Trimming cost V 2 bases and J 1 base, with 11 bases left between them. CDR3 residues: CSARPDLNNYGYTF. CDR3 coding DNA: TGCAGTGCTAGACCAGACTTGAATAACTATGGCTACACCTTC.

This clonotype has more than one count but fewer than ten. This chain connects TRBV20-1 to TRBJ1-2, with 7 bases aligning to TRBD1. With V trimmed by 5 bases and J by 4 bases, 10 bases remained unmatched. This CDR3 spans 14 amino acids. The germline gives CDR1 DFQATT, CDR2 SNEGSKA (reference sequence). CDR3 coding DNA: TGCAGTGCTGCGCCTAGGGGGCTAAGCTATGGCTACACCTTC. It translates to CSAAPRGLSYGYTF.

This rearrangement joins TRBV9 to TRBJ1-5, with TRBD1 matching over 9 bases. CDR1 is SGDLS and CDR2 is YYNGEE in the germline V gene. V lost 3 bases to trimming and J lost 3 bases; unmatched junction nucleotides: 4. The CDR3 has 15 amino acids. DNA of the CDR3: TGTGCCAGCAGCGCACAGGGGGCCCACAATCAGCCCCAGCATTTT. This codes for CASSAQGAHNQPQHF.

V usage is TRBV7-2 and J usage is TRBJ2-3; D call uncertain. Germline CDR1 is SGHTA and CDR2 is FQGNSA. The V gene lost 5 bases and the J gene lost 4 bases, with 10 bases spanning the gap. This CDR3 contains 13 residues. CDR3 sequence: CASSPDPADTQYF. The CDR3, as DNA: TGTGCCAGCAGCCCCGACCCCGCAGATACGCAGTATTTT. The full variable domain, with the rest looked up from reference TRBV7-2 and TRBJ2-3, is GAGVSQSPSNKVTEKGKDVELRCDPISGHTALYWYRQSLGQGLEFLIYFQGNSAPDKSGLPSDRFSAERTGGSVSTLTIQRTQQEDSAVYLCASSPDPADTQYFGPGTRLTVL.

This clonotype was found a few times. V and J are TRBV12-3 or TRBV12-4 and TRBJ2-5, with 10 bases matching TRBD2. The CDR3 sequence is 16 residues long. V lost 2 bases and J lost 1; bases outside the gene matches: 4. This CDR3 is CASSLNSGGSQETQYF. The CDR3 bases are TGTGCCAGCAGTTTAAATAGCGGGGGGAGCCAAGAGACCCAGTACTTC.

The V gene is TRBV20-1, the J gene TRBJ1-2, with D tentatively TRBD1 (5 bases). Germline CDR1 reads DFQATT; CDR2 reads SNEGSKA (reference sequence). Trimming removed 3 bases from V and 3 bases from J, with 8 bases in between. This CDR3 region has 12 residues. CDR3 loop: CSARLGDYGYTF. Written as DNA, the CDR3 is TGCAGTGCTAGGTTGGGGGACTATGGCTACACCTTC.